One and the same sample provided the 11 T cell receptor beta chains below, sequenced in a study of cytomegalovirus exposure and HLA in healthy donors listed by TCRdb under 2017. The method was the immunoSEQ multiplex PCR assay. For the multiplex PCR, a mixture combining 60 forward primers for TCR Vbeta segments and 13 reverse primers for TCR Jbeta segments was used. The source is immuneACCESS, and TCRdb retained only in-frame sequences with V and J called. Part of the clones is not carried over; for the studies checked, unresolved V genes explain less than half of this, and the remainder is unexplained. A total of some 140,000 clones appear in this sample, over 60% of them only once. The top ten constitute roughly 1.2% of the sample. Sequences were obtained from PBMCs. These TCRs come from a male donor in good health and CMV-seropositive.

The genes are TRBV19 and TRBJ2-3; D is unclear. Trimming stripped 3 bases from V and 0 bases from J, with 10 bases between. In germline, CDR1 is LNHDA, CDR2 SQIVND (reference sequence). The CDR3 extends over 15 amino acids. The chain's CDR3 is CASSMGRRSTDTQYF. In DNA form, the CDR3 reads TGTGCCAGTAGTATGGGCCGAAGGAGCACAGATACGCAGTATTTT.

DNA for the CDR3: TGTGCCAGCAGCAAGACTAGCGGGGGGGCAGACGAGCAGTTCTTC. The encoded protein is CASSKTSGGADEQFF. The chain has TRBV14 and TRBJ2-1, with TRBD2 identical over 14 bases. Trimming cost V 5 bases and J 10 bases; bases outside gene matches: 7. From germline, CDR1 is SGHDN and CDR2 FVKESK. The length of the CDR3 is 15 residues.

This clone came up once. The V call is TRBV7-2, the J call TRBJ2-7, with a weak D call TRBD2 (6 bases). V lost 0 bases and J lost 2, with 11 bases in between. CDR3 length: 15 residues. CDR1 and CDR2 from the germline V gene are SGHTA and FQGNSA. CDR3 protein: CASSLAGAGAYEQYF. CDR3 nucleotides: TGTGCCAGCAGCTTAGCCGGAGCGGGTGCCTACGAGCAGTACTTC.

The chain couples TRBV2 to TRBJ2-2, with TRBD2 matching 10 bases. The CDR3 runs to 21 residues. In germline, CDR1 is SNHLY, CDR2 FYNNEI. Germline trimming cut 7 bases from V and 2 bases from J; bases unmatched to any gene: 22. The CDR3 region has the DNA TGTGCCAGCACGCTAACGGGAGCGGCTAGCGGGAGTAAGGGTAACACCGGGGAGCTGTTTTTT. It translates to CASTLTGAASGSKGNTGELFF.

In DNA, the CDR3 is TGTGCCAGCAGCTTGGGAGAGGCCTCCCCAGCGACCCAGTACTTC. It specifies CASSLGEASPATQYF. V is TRBV5-4 and J is TRBJ2-5, with D unclear. The CDR3 length is 15 residues. The germline gives CDR1 SGHNT, CDR2 YYREEE (reference sequence). Trimming took 0 bases from V and 7 from J, leaving 16 bases between them.

V is TRBV28 and J is TRBJ2-4; 10 nucleotides line up with TRBD1. Germline CDR1 and CDR2: MDHEN and SYDVKM. Unmatched junction bases numbered 6, after V lost 10 bases and J lost 0 bases. The length of the CDR3 is 15 residues. The CDR3 loop is CATGTGVLAKNIQYF. CDR3 DNA: TGTGCCACCGGGACAGGGGTTCTAGCCAAAAACATTCAGTACTTC.

The rearrangement joins TRBV7-2 to TRBJ1-3, with TRBD1 matching 8 bases. The CDR3 is 17 amino acids. Trimming at V came to 5 bases and at J to 2 bases, leaving 11 bases not matched to a gene. Germline V gives CDR1 SGHTA, CDR2 FQGNSA. The CDR3 here is CASSAHSGGSTGNTIYF. CDR3 nucleotide sequence: TGTGCCAGCAGCGCCCATTCAGGGGGCTCAACTGGAAACACCATATATTTT.

The CDR3 nucleotides are TGTGCCAGCAGCCTCAATAGCGGGGAAGAGACCCAGTACTTC. This encodes CASSLNSGEETQYF. The V gene is TRBV7-2, the J gene TRBJ2-5, with 8 bases lining up with TRBD2. This CDR3 has 14 amino acids. Germline CDR1 is SGHTA and CDR2 is FQGNSA. V was pared by 5 bases and J by 3 bases, with 5 bases of the junction left unmatched.

The chain links TRBV9 to TRBJ1-1; D remains ambiguous. The V and J ends lost 4 bases and 0 bases respectively, with 10 bases between them. The CDR3 length is 14 residues. In germline, CDR1 is SGDLS, CDR2 YYNGEE. This CDR3 reads CASSTTPMNTEAFF. In DNA form, the CDR3 reads TGTGCCAGCAGCACCACACCGATGAACACTGAAGCTTTCTTT.

The rearrangement links TRBV7-2 to TRBJ2-3; D is perhaps TRBD2 (6 bases). V lost 6 bases, J lost 2 bases, and 12 bases lay in between. Germline CDR1 SGHTA, CDR2 FQGNSA. This CDR3 comprises 14 residues. CDR3 DNA sequence: TGTGCCAGCAGTGAAAAGGACTACACAGATACGCAGTATTTT. It yields the protein CASSEKDYTDTQYF.

This clone has only one observation. The chain joins TRBV4-3 to TRBJ2-1, with 10 bases lining up with TRBD2. Germline V CDR1 and CDR2: LGHNA, YSLEER. The V gene end was trimmed by 5 bases and the J gene end by 7 bases; junction bases not matched to a gene: 11. The CDR3 length is 16 residues. The CDR3 region is CASSGSGGGFGNEQFF. CDR3 DNA sequence: TGCGCCAGCAGCGGCAGCGGGGGGGGATTCGGAAATGAGCAGTTCTTC.